This T cell receptor (beta chain) was identified during a study of T cell responses to AZD1222 COVID-19 vaccine. Study-wide points: Baseline antibody screening turned up just a handful of seropositive AZD1222 recipients. CD4 TCRs covered the whole spike, strongest at regions 160-218 and 743-854.

V was cut by 2 bases and J by 5 bases, with 10 bases left in between. This CDR3 has 13 amino acids. CDR1 and CDR2 (germline): SGHKS, YYEKEE (reference sequence). Analysis merged second doses at about 4 or about 12 weeks. For this clone: The antigen is not known.

Data came from immunoSEQ multiplex PCR; TCRdb stores just in-frame clones and leaves some out. The sample records 92,000 or so clones, about 89% being singletons. The clonotype was recovered from an adult who received the AZD1222 COVID-19 vaccine. The chain carries TRBV5-5 and TRBJ1-2; D perhaps matches TRBD1 (6 bases). Source: peripheral blood, taken 28 days after the second AZD1222 dose. Here the CDR3 reads CASSFQGPYGYTF. DNA of the CDR3: TGTGCCAGCAGCTTTCAGGGGCCGTATGGCTACACCTTC.